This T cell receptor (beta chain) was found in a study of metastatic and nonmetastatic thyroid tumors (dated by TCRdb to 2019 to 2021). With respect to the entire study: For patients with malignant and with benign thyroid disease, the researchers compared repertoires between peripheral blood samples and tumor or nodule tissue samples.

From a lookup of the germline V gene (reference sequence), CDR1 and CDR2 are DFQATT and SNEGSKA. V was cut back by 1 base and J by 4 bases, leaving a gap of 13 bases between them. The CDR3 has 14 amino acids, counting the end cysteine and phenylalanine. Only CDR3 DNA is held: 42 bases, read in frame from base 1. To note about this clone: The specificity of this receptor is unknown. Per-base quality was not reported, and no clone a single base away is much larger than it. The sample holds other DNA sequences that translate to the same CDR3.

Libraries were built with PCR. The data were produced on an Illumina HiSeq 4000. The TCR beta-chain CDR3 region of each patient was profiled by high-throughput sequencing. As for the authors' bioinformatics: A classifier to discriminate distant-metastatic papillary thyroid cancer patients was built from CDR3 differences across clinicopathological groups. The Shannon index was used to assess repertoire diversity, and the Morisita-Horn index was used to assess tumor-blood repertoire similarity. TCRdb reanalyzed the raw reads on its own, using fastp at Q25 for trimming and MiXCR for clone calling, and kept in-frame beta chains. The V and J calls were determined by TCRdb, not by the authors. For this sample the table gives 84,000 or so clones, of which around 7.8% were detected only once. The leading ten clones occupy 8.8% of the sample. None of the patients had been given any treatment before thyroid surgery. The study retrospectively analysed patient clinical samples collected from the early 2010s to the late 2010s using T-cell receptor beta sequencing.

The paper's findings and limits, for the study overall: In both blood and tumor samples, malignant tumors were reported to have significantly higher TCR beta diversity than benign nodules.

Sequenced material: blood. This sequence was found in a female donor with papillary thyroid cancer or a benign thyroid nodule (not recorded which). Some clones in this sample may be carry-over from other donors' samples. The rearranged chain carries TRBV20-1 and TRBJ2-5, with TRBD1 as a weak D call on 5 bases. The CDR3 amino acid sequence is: CSARGGRQGETQYF. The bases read TGCAGTGCTAGAGGGGGCAGGCAAGGAGAGACCCAGTACTTC.